A selection of T cell receptor beta chains follows, all from one sample in a study of OX40 agonist ivuxolimab in advanced cancers. Some clones are missing from TCRdb's copy, which holds only in-frame ones; the method was immunoSEQ multiplex PCR. The sample holds about 20,000 clones, roughly 89% seen once. The sequencing used CD4+ or CD8+ T cells sorted from blood, collected in a trial of the OX40 agonist ivuxolimab. These receptors were obtained from an adult with an advanced solid tumor such as melanoma, head and neck, liver or kidney cancer. CDR3s include the opening cysteine and the closing phenylalanine or tryptophan. The D gene is left open where the match is weak. The size field is filled for only some rows; it gives once, few, many or a size class.

-	TRBV7-9	TRBJ1-2	-	TGTGCCGTGAGAGGCGGGGGTGGCTACACCTTC	CAVRGGGGYTF
-	TRBV6-1	TRBJ1-5	once	TGTGCCAGCAGTGAAGCGACTTTGGCAGAAGTAAACAATCAGCCCCAGCATTTT	CASSEATLAEVNNQPQHF
TRBD2	TRBV30	TRBJ2-1	once	TGTGCCTGGAGCGGGGGGGCCGGGGATGAGCAGTTCTTC	CAWSGGAGDEQFF
-	TRBV6-1	TRBJ1-5	-	TGTGCCAGCATGTGGGATTTTAGCAATCAGCCCCAGCATTTT	CASMWDFSNQPQHF
-	TRBV7-9	TRBJ1-1	-	TGTGCCAGCAGCTTCGGAAGGACGAACACTGAAGCTTTCTTT	CASSFGRTNTEAFF
-	TRBV10-2	TRBJ1-4	-	TGCGCCAGTGGCAGGGTGTCAACTAATGAAAAACTGTTTTTT	CASGRVSTNEKLFF
-	TRBV6-5	TRBJ2-3	-	TGTGCCAGCACCCTGAGGGGCGGCGCCCCAGATACGCAGTATTTT	CASTLRGGAPDTQYF
-	TRBV30	TRBJ2-1	-	TGTGCCTGGAGCCCCCCCGGCGAGCAGTTCTTC	CAWSPPGEQFF
-	TRBV5-4	TRBJ2-3	-	TGTGCCAGCAGCCGAAGGCAGGGCCCTAAAGCAGATACGCAGTATTTT	CASSRRQGPKADTQYF
-	TRBV6-1	TRBJ1-2	-	TGTGCCAGCAGTGCAAACCCAAACCTTGGACCGCAAGGCTACACCTTC	CASSANPNLGPQGYTF
TRBD1	TRBV6-1	TRBJ2-7	-	TGTGCCAGCACAGGGGGCTCCTACGAGCAGTACTTC	CASTGGSYEQYF
-	TRBV5-4	TRBJ1-1	-	TGTGCCAGCAGCCTTGGGGGGGGCACTGAAGCTTTCTTT	CASSLGGGTEAFF
TRBD1	TRBV7-9	TRBJ1-2	-	TGTGCCAGCAGCTCTACAGGGGCCTGGAACTATGGCTACACCTTC	CASSSTGAWNYGYTF
-	TRBV4-1	TRBJ1-2	once	TGCGCCAGCAGCCAAGTTGGGGGGCCGGCCTCATATGGCTACACCTTC	CASSQVGGPASYGYTF
TRBD1	TRBV11-2	TRBJ2-7	-	TGTGCCAGCAGCTTCGGGGGACAGGGGTCCTACGAGCAGTACTTC	CASSFGGQGSYEQYF
-	TRBV7-9	TRBJ2-1	once	TGTGCCAGCAGCTTATCGGTCAATGAGCAGTTCTTC	CASSLSVNEQFF
-	TRBV11-3	TRBJ2-3	-	TGTGCCAGCAGCCCTCGGACTTCCCCCCGAGATACGCAGTATTTT	CASSPRTSPRDTQYF
TRBD1	TRBV27	TRBJ2-1	-	TGTGCCAGCAGTCTGACAGGGAACAATGAGCAGTTCTTC	CASSLTGNNEQFF
-	TRBV19	TRBJ2-2	-	TGTGCCAGTAGTGGTTCAGTTGGCGGGGAGCTGTTTTTT	CASSGSVGGELFF
-	TRBV25-1	TRBJ1-4	-	TGTGCCAGCAGTGAATTGGGGGGGGAGGCTAATGAAAAACTGTTTTTT	CASSELGGEANEKLFF
-	TRBV28	TRBJ1-4	-	TGTGCCAGCGAGGGGGAGGGCTCAACTAATGAAAAACTGTTTTTT	CASEGEGSTNEKLFF